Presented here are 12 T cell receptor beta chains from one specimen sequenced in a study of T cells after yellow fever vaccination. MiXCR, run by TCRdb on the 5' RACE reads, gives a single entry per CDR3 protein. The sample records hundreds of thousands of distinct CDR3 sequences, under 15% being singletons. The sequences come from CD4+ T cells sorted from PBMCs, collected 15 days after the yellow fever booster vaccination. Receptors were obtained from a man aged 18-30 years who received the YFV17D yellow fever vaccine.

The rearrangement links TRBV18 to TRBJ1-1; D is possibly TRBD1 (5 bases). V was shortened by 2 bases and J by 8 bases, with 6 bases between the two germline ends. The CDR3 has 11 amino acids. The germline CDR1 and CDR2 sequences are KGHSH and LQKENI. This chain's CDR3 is CASSPNREAFF. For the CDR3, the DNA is TGTGCCAGCTCACCAAACAGGGAAGCTTTCTTT.

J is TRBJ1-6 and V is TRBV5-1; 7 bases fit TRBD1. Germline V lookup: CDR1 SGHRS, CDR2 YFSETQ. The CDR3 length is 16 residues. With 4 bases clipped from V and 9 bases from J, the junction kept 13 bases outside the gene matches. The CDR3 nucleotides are TGCGCCAGCAGCCTTGACAGGGTTCGGTTTGGTTCACCCCTCCACTTT. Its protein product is CASSLDRVRFGSPLHF.

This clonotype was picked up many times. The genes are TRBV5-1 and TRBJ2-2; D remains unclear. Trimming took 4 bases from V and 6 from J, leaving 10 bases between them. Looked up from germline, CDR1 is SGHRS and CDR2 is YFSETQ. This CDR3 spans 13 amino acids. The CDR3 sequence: CASSLTEAGELFF. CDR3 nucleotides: TGCGCCAGCAGCCTGACGGAAGCCGGGGAGCTGTTTTTT. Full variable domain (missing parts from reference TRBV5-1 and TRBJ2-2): KAGVTQTPRYLIKTRGQQVTLSCSPISGHRSVSWYQQTPGQGLQFLFEYFSETQRNKGNFPGRFSGRQFSNSRSEMNVSTLELGDSALYLCASSLTEAGELFFGEGSRLTVL.

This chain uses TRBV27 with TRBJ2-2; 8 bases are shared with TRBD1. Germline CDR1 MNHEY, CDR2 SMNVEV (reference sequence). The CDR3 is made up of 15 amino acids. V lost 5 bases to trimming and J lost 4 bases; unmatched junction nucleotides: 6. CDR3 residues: CASSLRTGFTGELFF. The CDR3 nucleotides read TGTGCCAGCAGTCTACGGACAGGGTTCACCGGGGAGCTGTTTTTT.

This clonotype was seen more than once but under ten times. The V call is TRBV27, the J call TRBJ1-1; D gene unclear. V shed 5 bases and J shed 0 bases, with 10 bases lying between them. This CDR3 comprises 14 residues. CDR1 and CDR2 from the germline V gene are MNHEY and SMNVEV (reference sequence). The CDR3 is CASSNLWMNTEAFF. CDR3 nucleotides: TGTGCCAGCAGTAATCTGTGGATGAACACTGAAGCTTTCTTT.

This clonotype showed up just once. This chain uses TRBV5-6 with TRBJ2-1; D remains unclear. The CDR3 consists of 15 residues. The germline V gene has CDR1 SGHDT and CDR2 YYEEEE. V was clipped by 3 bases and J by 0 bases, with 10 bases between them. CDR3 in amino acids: CASSSPRSSYNEQFF. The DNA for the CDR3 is TGTGCCAGCAGCTCCCCTCGGAGCTCCTACAATGAGCAGTTCTTC.

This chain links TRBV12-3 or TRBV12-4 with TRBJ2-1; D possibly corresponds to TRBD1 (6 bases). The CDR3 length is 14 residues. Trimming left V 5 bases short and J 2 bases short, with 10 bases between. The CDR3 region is CASSLDRTYNEQFF. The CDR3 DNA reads TGTGCCAGCAGTCTGGACAGAACCTACAATGAGCAGTTCTTC.

CDR3 residues: CASSDEYEQYF. As DNA, the CDR3 is TGCGCCAGCAGTGATGAGTACGAGCAGTACTTC. The chain combines TRBV10-2 with TRBJ2-7; D is undetermined. This CDR3 contains 11 residues. Trimming left V 3 bases short and J 4 bases short, with 4 bases between. Germline V gene sequence: CDR1 WSHSY, CDR2 SAAADI.

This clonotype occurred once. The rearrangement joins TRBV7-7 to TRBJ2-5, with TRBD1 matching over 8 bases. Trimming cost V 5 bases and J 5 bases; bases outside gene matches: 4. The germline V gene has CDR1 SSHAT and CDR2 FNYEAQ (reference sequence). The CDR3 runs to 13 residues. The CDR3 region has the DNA TGTGCCAGCAGCCGACAGGGGTGGGAGACCCAGTACTTC. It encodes CASSRQGWETQYF.

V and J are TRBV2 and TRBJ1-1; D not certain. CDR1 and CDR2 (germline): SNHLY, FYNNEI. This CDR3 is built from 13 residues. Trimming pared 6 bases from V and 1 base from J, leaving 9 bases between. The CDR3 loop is CASSKPRNTEAFF. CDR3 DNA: TGTGCCAGCAGCAAACCAAGGAACACTGAAGCTTTCTTT.

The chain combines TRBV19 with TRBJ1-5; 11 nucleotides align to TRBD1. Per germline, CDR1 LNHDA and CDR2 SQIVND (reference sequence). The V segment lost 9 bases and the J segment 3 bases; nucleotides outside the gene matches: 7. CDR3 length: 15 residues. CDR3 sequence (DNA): TGTGCCAGCGGAGGGACAGGGGGATCCAATCAGCCCCAGCATTTT. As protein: CASGGTGGSNQPQHF.

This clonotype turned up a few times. The CDR3 spells CSALDRYYSNQPQHF. In nucleotides, the CDR3 is TGCAGTGCTCTCGACAGGTATTATAGCAATCAGCCCCAGCATTTT. This sequence joins TRBV20-1 and TRBJ1-5, with a possible D match to TRBD1 (6 bases). CDR3 length: 15 residues. In germline, CDR1 is DFQATT, CDR2 SNEGSKA (reference sequence). The V end was cut by 5 bases, the J end by 0 bases, with 14 bases between.